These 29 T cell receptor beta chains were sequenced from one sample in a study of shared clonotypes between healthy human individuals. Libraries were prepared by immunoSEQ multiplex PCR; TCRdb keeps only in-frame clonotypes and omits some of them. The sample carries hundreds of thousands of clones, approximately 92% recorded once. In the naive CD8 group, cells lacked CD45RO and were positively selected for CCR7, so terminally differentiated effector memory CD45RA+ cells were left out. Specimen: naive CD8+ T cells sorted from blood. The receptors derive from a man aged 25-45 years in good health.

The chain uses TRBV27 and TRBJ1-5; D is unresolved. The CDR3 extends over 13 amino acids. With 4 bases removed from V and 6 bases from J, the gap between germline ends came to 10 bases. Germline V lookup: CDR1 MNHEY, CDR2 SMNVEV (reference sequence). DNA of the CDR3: TGTGCCAGCAGTTCGCCCGGCTCTCAGCCCCAGCATTTT. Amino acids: CASSSPGSQPQHF.

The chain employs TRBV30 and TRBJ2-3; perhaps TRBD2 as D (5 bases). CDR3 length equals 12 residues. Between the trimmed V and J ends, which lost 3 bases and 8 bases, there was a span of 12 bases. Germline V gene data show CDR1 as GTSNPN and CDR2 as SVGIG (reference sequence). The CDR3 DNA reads TGTGCCTGGAGCTCCGGGATACTTACGCAGTATTTT. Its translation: CAWSSGILTQYF.

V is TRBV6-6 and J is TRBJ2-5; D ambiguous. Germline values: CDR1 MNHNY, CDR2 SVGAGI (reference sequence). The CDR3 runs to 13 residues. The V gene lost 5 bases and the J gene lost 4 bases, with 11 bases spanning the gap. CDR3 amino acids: CASSLVSAETQYF. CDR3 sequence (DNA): TGTGCCAGCAGTCTAGTGAGCGCAGAGACCCAGTACTTC.

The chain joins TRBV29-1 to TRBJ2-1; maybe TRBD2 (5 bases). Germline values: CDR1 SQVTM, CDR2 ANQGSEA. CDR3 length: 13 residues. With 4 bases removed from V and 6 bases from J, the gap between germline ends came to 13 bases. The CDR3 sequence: CSVASGGGNEQFF. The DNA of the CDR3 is TGCAGCGTTGCGTCAGGCGGAGGCAATGAGCAGTTCTTC.

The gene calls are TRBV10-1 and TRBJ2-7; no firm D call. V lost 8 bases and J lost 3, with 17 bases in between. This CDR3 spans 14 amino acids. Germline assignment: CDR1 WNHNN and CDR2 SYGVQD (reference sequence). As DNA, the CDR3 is TGCGCCAGCCCAGTGAAGTGGACCTACTACGAGCAGTACTTC. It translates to CASPVKWTYYEQYF.

The CDR3: CASSKRSDTRSYEQYF. The CDR3 DNA sequence: TGTGCCAGCAGCAAGCGGTCGGACACCCGCTCCTACGAGCAGTACTTC. The gene calls are TRBV5-6 and TRBJ2-7; D possibly uses TRBD1 or TRBD2 (5 bases each). The germline V gene has CDR1 SGHDT and CDR2 YYEEEE. V was pared by 4 bases and J by 0 bases, with 17 bases between. The CDR3 is 16 residues long. The entire variable domain, with the rest obtained from reference TRBV5-6 and TRBJ2-7, is as follows: DAGVTQSPTHLIKTRGQQVTLRCSPKSGHDTVSWYQQALGQGPQFIFQYYEEEERQRGNFPDRFSGHQFPNYSSELNVNALLLGDSALYLCASSKRSDTRSYEQYFGPGTRLTVT.

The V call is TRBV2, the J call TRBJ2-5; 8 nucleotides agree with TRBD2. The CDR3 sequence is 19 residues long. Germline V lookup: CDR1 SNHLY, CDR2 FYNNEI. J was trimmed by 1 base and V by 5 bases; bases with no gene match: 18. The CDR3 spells CASSLNPGPPGGGQETQYF. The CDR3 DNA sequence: TGTGCCAGCAGTTTAAACCCCGGGCCCCCGGGGGGGGGCCAAGAGACCCAGTACTTC.

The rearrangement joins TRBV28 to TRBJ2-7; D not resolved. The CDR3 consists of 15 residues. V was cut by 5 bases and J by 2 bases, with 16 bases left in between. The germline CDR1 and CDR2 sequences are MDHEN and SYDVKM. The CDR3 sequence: CASSPREGRAYEQYF. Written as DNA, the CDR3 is TGTGCCAGCAGTCCCCGAGAAGGGCGAGCCTACGAGCAGTACTTC.

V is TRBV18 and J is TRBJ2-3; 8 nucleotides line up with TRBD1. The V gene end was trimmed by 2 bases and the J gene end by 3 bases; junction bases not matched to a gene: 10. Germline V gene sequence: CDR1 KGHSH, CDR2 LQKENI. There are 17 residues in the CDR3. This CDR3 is CASSPTARDRRTDTQYF. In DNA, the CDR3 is TGTGCCAGCTCACCAACGGCCCGGGACAGGAGGACAGATACGCAGTATTTT. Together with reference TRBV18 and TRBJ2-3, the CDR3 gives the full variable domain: NAGVMQNPRHLVRRRGQEARLRCSPMKGHSHVYWYRQLPEEGLKFMVYLQKENIIDESGMPKERFSAEFPKEGPSILRIQQVVRGDSAAYFCASSPTARDRRTDTQYFGPGTRLTVL.

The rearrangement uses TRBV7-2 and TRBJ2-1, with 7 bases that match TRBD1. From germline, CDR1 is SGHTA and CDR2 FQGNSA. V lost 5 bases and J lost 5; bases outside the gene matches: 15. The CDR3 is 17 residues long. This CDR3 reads CASSRTPGQGVNNEQFF. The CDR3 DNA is TGTGCCAGCAGCCGCACCCCCGGCCAGGGGGTGAACAATGAGCAGTTCTTC.

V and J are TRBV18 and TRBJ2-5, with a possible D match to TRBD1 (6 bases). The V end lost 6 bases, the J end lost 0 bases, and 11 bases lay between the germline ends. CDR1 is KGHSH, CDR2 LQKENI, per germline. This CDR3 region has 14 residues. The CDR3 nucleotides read TGTGCCAGCTCTCTAAGGACAGACCAAGAGACCCAGTACTTC. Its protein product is CASSLRTDQETQYF.

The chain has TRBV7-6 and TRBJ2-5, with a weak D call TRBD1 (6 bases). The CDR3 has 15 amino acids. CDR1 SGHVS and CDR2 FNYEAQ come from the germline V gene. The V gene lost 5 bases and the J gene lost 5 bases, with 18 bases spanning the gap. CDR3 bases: TGTGCCAGCAGCAAACGCTGGGACCAGGGGGAGACCCAGTACTTC. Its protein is CASSKRWDQGETQYF.

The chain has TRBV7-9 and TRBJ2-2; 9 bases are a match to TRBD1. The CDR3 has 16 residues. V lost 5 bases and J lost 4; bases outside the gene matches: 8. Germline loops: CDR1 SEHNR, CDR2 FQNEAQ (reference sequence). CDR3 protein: CASSTFGTGITGELFF. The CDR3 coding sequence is TGTGCCAGCAGCACTTTCGGGACAGGGATCACCGGGGAGCTGTTTTTT.

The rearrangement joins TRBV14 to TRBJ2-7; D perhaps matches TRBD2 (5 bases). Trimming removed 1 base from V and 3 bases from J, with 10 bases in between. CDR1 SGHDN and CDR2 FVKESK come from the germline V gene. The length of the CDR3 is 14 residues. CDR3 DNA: TGTGCCAGCAGCCAAGGTCCGGGGATCTACGAGCAGTACTTC. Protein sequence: CASSQGPGIYEQYF.

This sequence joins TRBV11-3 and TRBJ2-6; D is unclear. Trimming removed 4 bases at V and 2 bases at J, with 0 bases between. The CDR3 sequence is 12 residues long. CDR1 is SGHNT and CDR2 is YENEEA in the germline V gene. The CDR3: CASSSGANVLTF. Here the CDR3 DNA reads TGTGCCAGCAGCTCTGGGGCCAACGTCCTGACTTTC.

This CDR3 is CASSAIMTASESLHF. In nucleotides, the CDR3 is TGTGCCAGCAGTGCTATCATGACAGCGAGTGAGTCCCTCCACTTT. The chain recombines TRBV2 with TRBJ1-6; the D gene is possibly TRBD1 (5 bases). Germline CDR1 reads SNHLY; CDR2 reads FYNNEI. Trimming stripped 4 bases from V and 14 bases from J, with 21 bases between. The CDR3 runs 15 residues.

The CDR3 loop is CASSLSWGLDNEQFF. In nucleotides, the CDR3 is TGTGCCAGCAGCTTATCGTGGGGCCTAGACAATGAGCAGTTCTTC. This chain joins TRBV7-9 and TRBJ2-1; possibly TRBD1 for D (5 bases). The CDR3 covers 15 residues. CDR1 is SEHNR, CDR2 FQNEAQ, per germline (reference sequence). Trimming cost V 2 bases and J 5 bases, with 13 bases left between them.

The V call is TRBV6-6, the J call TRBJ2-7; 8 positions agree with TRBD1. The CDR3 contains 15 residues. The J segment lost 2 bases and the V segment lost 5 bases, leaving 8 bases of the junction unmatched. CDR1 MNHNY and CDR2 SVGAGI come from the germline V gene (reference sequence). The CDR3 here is CASSPWTGLTYEQYF. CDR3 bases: TGTGCCAGCAGTCCGTGGACAGGGTTGACCTACGAGCAGTACTTC.

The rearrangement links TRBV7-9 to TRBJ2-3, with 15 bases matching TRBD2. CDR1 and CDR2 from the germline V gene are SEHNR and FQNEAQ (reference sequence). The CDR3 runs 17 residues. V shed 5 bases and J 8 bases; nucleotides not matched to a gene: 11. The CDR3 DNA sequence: TGTGCCAGCAGCCGAAGCGGACTAGCGGGAGGGGGGGGTACGCAGTATTTT. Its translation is CASSRSGLAGGGGTQYF. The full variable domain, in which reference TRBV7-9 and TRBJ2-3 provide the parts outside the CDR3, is DTGVSQNPRHKITKRGQNVTFRCDPISEHNRLYWYRQTLGQGPEFLTYFQNEAQLEKSRLLSDRFSAERPKGSFSTLEIQRTEQGDSAMYLCASSRSGLAGGGGTQYFGPGTRLTVL.

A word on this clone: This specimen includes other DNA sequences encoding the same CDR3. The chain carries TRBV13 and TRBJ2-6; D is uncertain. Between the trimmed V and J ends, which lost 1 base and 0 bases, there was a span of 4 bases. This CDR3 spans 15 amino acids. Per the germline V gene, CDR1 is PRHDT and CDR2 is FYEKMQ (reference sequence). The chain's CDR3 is CASSLVNSGANVLTF. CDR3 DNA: TGTGCCAGCAGCTTAGTTAACTCTGGGGCCAACGTCCTGACTTTC.

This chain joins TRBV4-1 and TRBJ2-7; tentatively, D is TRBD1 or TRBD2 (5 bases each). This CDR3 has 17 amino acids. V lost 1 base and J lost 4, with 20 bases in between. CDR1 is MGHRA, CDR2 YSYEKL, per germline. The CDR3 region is CASSQVGEGPPGYEQYF. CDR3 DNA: TGCGCCAGCAGCCAAGTTGGAGAGGGGCCTCCGGGATACGAGCAGTACTTC.

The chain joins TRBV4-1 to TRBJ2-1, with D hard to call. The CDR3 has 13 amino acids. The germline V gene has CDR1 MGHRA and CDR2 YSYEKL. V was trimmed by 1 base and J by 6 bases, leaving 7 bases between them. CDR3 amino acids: CASSQVGRNEQFF. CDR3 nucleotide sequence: TGCGCCAGCAGCCAAGTAGGGCGCAATGAGCAGTTCTTC.

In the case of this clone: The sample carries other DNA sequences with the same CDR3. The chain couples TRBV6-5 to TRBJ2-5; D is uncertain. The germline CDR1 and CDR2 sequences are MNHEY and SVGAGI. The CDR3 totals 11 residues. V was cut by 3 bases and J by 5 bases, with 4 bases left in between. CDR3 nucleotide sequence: TGTGCCAGCAGTTATAGCGAGACCCAGTACTTC. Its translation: CASSYSETQYF.

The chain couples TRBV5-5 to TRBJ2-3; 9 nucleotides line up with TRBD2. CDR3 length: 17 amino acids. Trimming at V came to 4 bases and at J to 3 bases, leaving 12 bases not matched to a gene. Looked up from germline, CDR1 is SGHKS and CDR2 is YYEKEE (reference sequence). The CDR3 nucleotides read TGTGCCAGCAGCCTCCCCTTAGCGGGAGAACGGACAGATACGCAGTATTTT. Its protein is CASSLPLAGERTDTQYF.

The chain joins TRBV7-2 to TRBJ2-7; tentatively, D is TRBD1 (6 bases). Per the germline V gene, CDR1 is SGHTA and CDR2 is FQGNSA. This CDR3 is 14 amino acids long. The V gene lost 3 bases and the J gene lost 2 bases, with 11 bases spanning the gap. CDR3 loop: CASSFPDRAYEQYF. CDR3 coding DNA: TGTGCCAGCAGCTTCCCGGACAGAGCCTACGAGCAGTACTTC.

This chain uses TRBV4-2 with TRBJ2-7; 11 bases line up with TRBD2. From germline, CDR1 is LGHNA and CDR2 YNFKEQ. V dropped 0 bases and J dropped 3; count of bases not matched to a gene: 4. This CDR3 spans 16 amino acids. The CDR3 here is CASSQDELAGVYEQYF. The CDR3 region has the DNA TGTGCCAGCAGCCAAGATGAACTAGCGGGAGTCTACGAGCAGTACTTC.

The CDR3 reads CASRGTSLSTDTQYF. The CDR3 DNA follows: TGTGCCAGCAGAGGGACCTCTCTGAGCACAGATACGCAGTATTTT. The chain has TRBV2 and TRBJ2-3; D possibly uses TRBD1 or TRBD2 (5 bases each). Germline V CDR1 and CDR2: SNHLY, FYNNEI. The CDR3 totals 15 residues. Trimming took 6 bases from V and 0 from J, leaving 13 bases between them.

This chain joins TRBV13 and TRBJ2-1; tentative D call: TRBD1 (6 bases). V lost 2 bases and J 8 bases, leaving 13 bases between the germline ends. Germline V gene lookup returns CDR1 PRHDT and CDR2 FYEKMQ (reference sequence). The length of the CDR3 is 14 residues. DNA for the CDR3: TGTGCCAGCAGCTTACTTAGGGGGTCGGATGAGCAGTTCTTC. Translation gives CASSLLRGSDEQFF.

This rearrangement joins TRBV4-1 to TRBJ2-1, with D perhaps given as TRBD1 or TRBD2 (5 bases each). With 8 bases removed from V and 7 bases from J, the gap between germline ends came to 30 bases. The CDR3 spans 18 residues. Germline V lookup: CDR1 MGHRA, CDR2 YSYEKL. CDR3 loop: CASFKSDPKNGARNEQFF. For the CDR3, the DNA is TGCGCCAGCTTTAAATCCGATCCCAAAAACGGGGCCAGGAATGAGCAGTTCTTC.